The 15 T cell receptor beta chains given below trace back to one sample, sequenced in a study of Ad26.COV2.S vaccination and SARS-CoV-2 variants. The treatment denotes: around 19 received Ad26.COV2.S at low or high dose, single or two shots; about 5 received placebo; per-sample allocation not given. Samples came from day 63 after the first vaccine or placebo injection. TCRdb's copy holds only in-frame clones and misses some; the assay was immunoSEQ multiplex PCR. Of about 680,000 clones listed, 89% were seen once; the top ten hold over 1.3%. Material: peripheral blood, obtained in a trial of Ad26.COV2.S vaccine versus placebo. The receptor set was obtained from a person between 18 and 59 years old who received the Ad26.COV2.S COVID-19 vaccine or a placebo.

The chain uses TRBV27 and TRBJ2-1, with a weak D call TRBD2 (5 bases). The V gene's germline CDR1 is MNHEY and CDR2 SMNVEV (reference sequence). The V end lost 6 bases, the J end lost 4 bases, and 13 bases lay between the germline ends. The CDR3 length is 14 residues. In DNA form, the CDR3 reads TGTGCCAGCAGGACCCTAGCCCCTTACAATGAGCAGTTCTTC. Translating it yields CASRTLAPYNEQFF.

This sequence joins TRBV30 and TRBJ2-5; tentatively, D is TRBD1 (7 bases). Trimming took off 1 base at V and 14 bases at J, with 20 bases between the two ends. The germline gives CDR1 GTSNPN, CDR2 SVGIG (reference sequence). The CDR3 sequence is 13 residues long. The CDR3 loop reads CAWSDRGEGGHYF. CDR3 sequence (DNA): TGTGCCTGGAGTGACAGGGGCGAGGGGGGCCACTACTTC.

The chain links TRBV24-1 to TRBJ1-6; possibly TRBD1 for D (5 bases). The V gene lost 12 bases and the J gene lost 8 bases, with 16 bases spanning the gap. The CDR3 is 13 residues long. The V gene's germline CDR1 is KGHDR and CDR2 SFDVKD. The CDR3 spells CAPPARDHSPLHF. The CDR3 DNA follows: TGTGCCCCCCCAGCCCGGGACCATTCACCCCTCCACTTT.

This clone showed up just once. The chain has TRBV27 and TRBJ2-7; D gene unclear. The CDR3 totals 13 residues. The V gene lost 5 bases and the J gene lost 2 bases, with 10 bases spanning the gap. Germline assignment: CDR1 MNHEY and CDR2 SMNVEV (reference sequence). In nucleotides, the CDR3 is TGTGCCAGCAGTCCCAAAGGACCCTACGAGCAGTACTTC. Translating gives CASSPKGPYEQYF.

The chain couples TRBV24-1 to TRBJ2-4; D is tentatively TRBD1 or TRBD2 (5 bases each). V was pared by 1 base and J by 3 bases, with 21 bases between. Germline CDR1 reads KGHDR; CDR2 reads SFDVKD. This CDR3 spans 19 amino acids. CDR3 bases: TGTGCCACCAGTGATTTATACGGGGCAGGGTGGTCTTTCAAAAACATTCAGTACTTC. Translating gives CATSDLYGAGWSFKNIQYF.

The chain is built from TRBV7-5 and TRBJ2-2; no check of the table's D call, TRBD2, against the DNA was made. TRBV7-5 is tagged as a pseudogene. This CDR3 has 15 residues. The chain's CDR3 is CARSLGGRDTGELFF. CDR3 coding DNA: TGTGCCAGAAGCTTGGGCGGGAGAGACACCGGGGAGCTGTTTTTT.

This clone was seen only once. The J gene is TRBJ2-7, the V gene TRBV7-2; 8 positions agree with TRBD2. Germline CDR1 SGHTA, CDR2 FQGNSA. CDR3 length: 12 amino acids. After removal of 5 bases from V and 7 bases from J, the junction contained 4 bases not matched to a gene. The CDR3 reads CASSPAGVEQYF. The CDR3 nucleotides are TGTGCCAGCAGCCCAGCGGGAGTGGAGCAGTACTTC.

This rearrangement joins TRBV27 to TRBJ1-2; D is unclear. Looked up from germline, CDR1 is MNHEY and CDR2 is SMNVEV (reference sequence). The CDR3 runs 12 residues. Trimming took 8 bases from V and 1 from J, leaving 8 bases between them. The CDR3 spells CASSGDNYGYTF. Written as DNA, the CDR3 is TGTGCCAGCTCCGGGGATAACTATGGCTACACCTTC.

J is TRBJ1-1 and V is TRBV5-1, with TRBD1 as a possible D gene (5 bases). Germline V gene sequence: CDR1 SGHRS, CDR2 YFSETQ. Trimming removed 2 bases at V and 5 bases at J, with 10 bases between. The CDR3 consists of 13 residues. This CDR3 is CASSFNGGTEAFF. CDR3 sequence (DNA): TGCGCCAGCAGCTTCAACGGGGGGACTGAAGCTTTCTTT.

The gene calls are TRBV5-1 and TRBJ1-1; 10 bases map to TRBD1. The germline CDR1 and CDR2 sequences are SGHRS and YFSETQ. V was clipped by 3 bases and J by 4 bases; unmatched bases: 9. This CDR3 contains 16 residues. The CDR3 bases are TGCGCCAGCAGCTCGGGGACAGGGGTTGGGGGCACTGAAGCTTTCTTT. It specifies CASSSGTGVGGTEAFF. Complete variable domain (other parts from reference TRBV5-1 and TRBJ1-1): KAGVTQTPRYLIKTRGQQVTLSCSPISGHRSVSWYQQTPGQGLQFLFEYFSETQRNKGNFPGRFSGRQFSNSRSEMNVSTLELGDSALYLCASSSGTGVGGTEAFFGQGTRLTVV.

The chain links TRBV19 to TRBJ2-4; D is unclear. The length of the CDR3 is 15 residues. CDR1 is LNHDA, CDR2 SQIVND, per germline (reference sequence). Trimming stripped 4 bases from V and 0 bases from J, with 10 bases between. In nucleotides, the CDR3 is TGTGCCAGTAGTAAAGGGCCGCTAGCCAAAAACATTCAGTACTTC. Translating it yields CASSKGPLAKNIQYF.

This clone has a single count. The chain combines TRBV27 with TRBJ1-2; D gene ambiguous. The CDR3 loop spans 15 amino acids. The V end was cut by 8 bases, the J end by 0 bases, with 16 bases between. Germline loops: CDR1 MNHEY, CDR2 SMNVEV (reference sequence). The CDR3 spells CASRITAHSNYGYTF. CDR3 DNA: TGTGCCAGCCGGATCACAGCCCACTCTAACTATGGCTACACCTTC.

This chain connects TRBV10-3 to TRBJ2-3, with TRBD2 identical over 12 bases. V shed 6 bases and J 5 bases; nucleotides not matched to a gene: 6. Germline V CDR1 and CDR2: ENHRY, SYGVKD. The CDR3 is made up of 15 amino acids. This CDR3 is CAISRLAGAEDTQYF. The CDR3 nucleotides are TGTGCCATCAGCCGACTAGCGGGAGCTGAAGATACGCAGTATTTT.

The chain combines TRBV9 with TRBJ2-1; D remains ambiguous. Germline CDR1 is SGDLS and CDR2 is YYNGEE. The CDR3 runs 15 residues. V was clipped by 0 bases and J by 0 bases, with 7 bases between them. CDR3 DNA: TGTGCCAGCAGCGTAGAGGAGAGCTCCTACAATGAGCAGTTCTTC. This translates into CASSVEESSYNEQFF.

The V call is TRBV19, the J call TRBJ2-5; D perhaps matches TRBD1 (6 bases). CDR1 and CDR2 from the germline V gene are LNHDA and SQIVND (reference sequence). V lost 5 bases and J 7 bases, leaving 20 bases between the germline ends. The CDR3 consists of 15 residues. The CDR3 nucleotides are TGTGCCAGTAGTCGGACAGACAACCCCATAGGGACCCAGTACTTC. This gives the protein CASSRTDNPIGTQYF.